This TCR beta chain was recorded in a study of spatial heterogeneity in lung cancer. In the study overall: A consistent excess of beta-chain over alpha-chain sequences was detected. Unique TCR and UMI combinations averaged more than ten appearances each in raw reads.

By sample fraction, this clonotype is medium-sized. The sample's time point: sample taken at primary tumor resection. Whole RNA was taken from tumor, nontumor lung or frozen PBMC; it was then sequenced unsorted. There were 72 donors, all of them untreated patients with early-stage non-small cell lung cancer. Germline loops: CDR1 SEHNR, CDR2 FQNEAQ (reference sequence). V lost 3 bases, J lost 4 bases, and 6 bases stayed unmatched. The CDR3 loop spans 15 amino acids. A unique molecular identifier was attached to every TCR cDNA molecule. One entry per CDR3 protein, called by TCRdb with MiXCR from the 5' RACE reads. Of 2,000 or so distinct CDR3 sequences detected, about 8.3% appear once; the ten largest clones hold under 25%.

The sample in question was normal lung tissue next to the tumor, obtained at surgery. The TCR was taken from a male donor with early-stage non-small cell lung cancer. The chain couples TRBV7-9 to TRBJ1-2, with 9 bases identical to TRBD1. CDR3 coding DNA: TGTGCCAGCAGCTTTACGGACAGGGGAGTCTATGGCTACACCTTC. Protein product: CASSFTDRGVYGYTF.